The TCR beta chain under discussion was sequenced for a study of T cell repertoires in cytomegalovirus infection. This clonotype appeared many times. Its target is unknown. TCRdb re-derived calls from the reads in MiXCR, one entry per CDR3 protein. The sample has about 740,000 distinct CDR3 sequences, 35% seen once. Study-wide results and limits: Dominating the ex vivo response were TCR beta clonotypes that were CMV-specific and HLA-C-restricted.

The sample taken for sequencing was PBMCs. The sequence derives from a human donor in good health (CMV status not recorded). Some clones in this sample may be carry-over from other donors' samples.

The CDR3 DNA sequence: TGTGCCAGCAGCTTCATTAGCGGGACGGGAAACATTCAGTACTTC. Its protein is CASSFISGTGNIQYF. This sequence joins TRBV7-2 and TRBJ2-4, with 8 bases identical to TRBD2. The germline V gene has CDR1 SGHTA and CDR2 FQGNSA. The CDR3 is 15 amino acids. V lost 3 bases to trimming and J lost 6 bases; unmatched junction nucleotides: 7.